The rows below give T cell receptor beta chains drawn from one sample of a study of blood T cell repertoires in COVID-19. Clones were read by immunoSEQ multiplex PCR, and TCRdb kept only the in-frame ones, dropping some. Found here are about 240,000 clones, roughly 85% of them singletons; the top ten hold roughly 3.4%. The sequencing sample was made of peripheral blood. Receptors were obtained from a woman between 18 and 29 years old with acute or convalescent COVID-19. CDR3s include the opening cysteine and the closing phenylalanine or tryptophan. Each record gives: J gene, V gene, D gene, clone size, CDR3 protein, CDR3 DNA. A D gene is named only where the DNA matches it firmly. Expanded clones are given a class, and other clones once, few, many or no size at all.

TRBJ2-1 | TRBV13 | TRBD2 | NA | CASSPGLAGLWGNEQFF | TGTGCCAGCAGCCCCGGACTAGCGGGACTCTGGGGCAATGAGCAGTTCTTC
TRBJ1-1 | TRBV6-2/TRBV6-3 | NA | NA | CASSWVTGAFF | TGTGCCAGCAGTTGGGTTACAGGAGCTTTCTTT
TRBJ1-1 | TRBV19 | NA | NA | CASRPDTRGTEAFF | TGTGCCAGTAGGCCTGACACCCGGGGCACTGAAGCTTTCTTT
TRBJ2-7 | TRBV15 | TRBD2 | NA | CATSPTRGSEQYF | TGTGCCACCAGCCCCACCCGCGGGAGCGAGCAGTACTTC
TRBJ1-1 | TRBV7-9 | NA | NA | CASSLPQGRNTEAFF | TGTGCCAGCAGCCTCCCGCAGGGGCGGAACACTGAAGCTTTCTTT
TRBJ2-5 | TRBV5-4 | TRBD2 | NA | CASSPTSGGQETQYF | TGTGCCAGCAGCCCGACTAGCGGGGGCCAAGAGACCCAGTACTTC
TRBJ2-1 | TRBV27 | TRBD1 | NA | CASSSPTRGRVDEQFF | TGTGCCAGCAGTTCGCCAACCAGGGGGCGCGTGGATGAGCAGTTCTTC
TRBJ1-1 | TRBV10-3 | TRBD1 | NA | CAISDLTGDEAFF | TGTGCCATCAGTGATCTTACAGGGGATGAAGCTTTCTTT
TRBJ2-7 | TRBV11-2 | NA | once | CASSPIRRVRSYEQYF | TGTGCCAGCAGCCCAATCAGGAGGGTCCGCTCCTACGAGCAGTACTTC
TRBJ2-5 | TRBV30 | TRBD2 | NA | CAGRLAGATGETQYF | TGTGCCGGACGACTAGCGGGAGCGACGGGGGAGACCCAGTACTTC
TRBJ1-1 | TRBV7-9 | NA | NA | CASSLSSPPEAFF | TGTGCCAGCAGCTTGTCCTCCCCCCCTGAAGCTTTCTTT
TRBJ2-1 | TRBV6-2/TRBV6-3 | NA | few | CASSYARGDYNEQFF | TGTGCCAGCAGTTACGCCCGGGGTGACTACAATGAGCAGTTCTTC
TRBJ1-1 | TRBV5-1 | NA | NA | CASSLGLGAVNTEAFF | TGCGCCAGCAGCTTGGGCCTAGGGGCGGTGAACACTGAAGCTTTCTTT
TRBJ1-1 | TRBV18 | TRBD1 | NA | CASSPRSQGVTEAFF | TGTGCCAGCTCACCACGTTCTCAGGGGGTCACTGAAGCTTTCTTT
TRBJ2-3 | TRBV19 | TRBD1 | NA | CASSIGQVNTDTQYF | TGTGCCAGTAGTATCGGACAGGTCAACACAGATACGCAGTATTTT
TRBJ1-1 | TRBV6-5 | NA | once | CASSEPAGAWAEAFF | TGTGCCAGCTCGGAACCCGCGGGGGCTTGGGCTGAAGCTTTCTTT
TRBJ2-2 | TRBV19 | TRBD2 | NA | CASSLANAGGNTGELFF | TGTGCCAGTAGTCTAGCTAATGCGGGAGGAAACACCGGGGAGCTGTTTTTT
TRBJ2-2 | TRBV25-1 | TRBD2 | NA | CASRGKARGVPGELFF | TGTGCCAGCAGGGGCAAGGCCCGGGGGGTTCCCGGGGAGCTGTTTTTT
TRBJ1-2 | TRBV29-1 | NA | NA | CSVERGNYGYTF | TGCAGCGTTGAAAGAGGGAACTATGGCTACACCTTC
TRBJ2-7 | TRBV10-3 | NA | NA | CAISAGLDFHYEQYF | TGTGCCATCAGCGCGGGACTCGACTTCCACTACGAGCAGTACTTC
TRBJ2-7 | TRBV5-1 | TRBD1 | once | CASSVGQGNYEQYF | TGCGCCAGCAGCGTCGGACAGGGCAACTACGAGCAGTACTTC
TRBJ2-1 | TRBV9 | TRBD2 | NA | CASSEGDRLAGVYEQFF | TGTGCCAGCAGCGAGGGAGATCGGCTAGCGGGAGTATATGAGCAGTTCTTC
TRBJ2-1 | TRBV2 | NA | NA | CASSELYNEQFF | TGTGCCAGCAGTGAACTATACAATGAGCAGTTCTTC
TRBJ2-7 | TRBV21-1 | NA | NA | CASSKSSAYGGGFTPYEQYF | TGTGCCAGCAGCAAAAGCTCCGCCTATGGGGGAGGATTCACCCCCTACGAGCAGTACTTC
TRBJ2-3 | TRBV27 | TRBD1 | NA | CASSPLTGGTDTQYF | TGTGCCAGCAGTCCGCTGACAGGGGGCACAGATACGCAGTATTTT
TRBJ2-5 | TRBV11-2 | TRBD2 | NA | CASSPTTSGVRETQYF | TGTGCCAGCAGCCCTACGACTAGCGGGGTGCGGGAGACCCAGTACTTC
TRBJ2-1 | TRBV7-2 | TRBD1 | NA | CASSAQGALYYNEQFF | TGTGCCAGCAGCGCCCAGGGGGCTCTTTACTACAATGAGCAGTTCTTC
TRBJ2-7 | TRBV5-5 | TRBD2 | NA | CASSLEWGLAGGPEQYF | TGTGCCAGCAGCTTGGAGTGGGGTCTAGCGGGAGGGCCCGAGCAGTACTTC
TRBJ2-5 | TRBV3-1/TRBV3-2 | TRBD2 | NA | CASSQLLAGKKETQYF | TGTGCCAGCAGCCAGTTACTAGCGGGGAAAAAAGAGACCCAGTACTTC
TRBJ2-3 | TRBV3-1/TRBV3-2 | TRBD2 | NA | CASSPGFGGADTQYF | TGTGCCAGCAGCCCCGGGTTTGGGGGGGCAGATACGCAGTATTTT
TRBJ1-5 | TRBV6-5 | TRBD1 | NA | CASSSETGRSNQPQHF | TGTGCCAGCAGTTCCGAGACAGGGCGAAGCAATCAGCCCCAGCATTTT
TRBJ2-1 | TRBV4-3 | TRBD2 | NA | CASSQGLAGSVYYNEQFF | TGCGCCAGCAGCCAAGGACTAGCGGGATCGGTTTACTACAATGAGCAGTTCTTC
TRBJ1-4 | TRBV6-5 | NA | NA | CASSFVSGWLGEKLFF | TGTGCCAGCAGTTTCGTTTCCGGGTGGTTGGGTGAAAAACTGTTTTTT
TRBJ2-5 | TRBV2 | NA | NA | CASSARYGGAGETQYF | TGTGCCAGCAGTGCCCGTTATGGGGGGGCAGGAGAGACCCAGTACTTC
TRBJ1-2 | TRBV27 | NA | many | CASSLTPRLSRGYTF | TGTGCCAGCAGTTTAACCCCCCGGTTGTCGCGGGGCTACACCTTC
TRBJ2-7 | TRBV27 | TRBD1 | once | CASSLLGQGSYEQYF | TGTGCCAGCAGTTTGCTGGGACAGGGGTCCTACGAGCAGTACTTC
TRBJ2-1 | TRBV19 | NA | NA | CASTGSDYPVF | TGTGCCAGTACCGGCTCGGACTACCCGGTCTTC
TRBJ2-5 | TRBV5-1 | TRBD2 | NA | CASSSLESGRETQYF | TGCGCCAGCAGCTCCCTAGAGAGCGGGAGAGAGACCCAGTACTTC
TRBJ2-7 | TRBV11-2 | TRBD1 | NA | CASSPRTGHYEQYF | TGTGCCAGCAGCCCGCGGACAGGGCATTACGAGCAGTACTTC
TRBJ2-4 | TRBV25-1 | TRBD2 | many | CASSVLAGGTREENIQYF | TGTGCCAGCAGTGTTTTAGCGGGAGGTACGAGGGAGGAAAACATTCAGTACTTC
TRBJ2-5 | TRBV7-3 | TRBD1 | once | CASSFGQGETQYF | TGTGCCAGCAGCTTTGGACAGGGGGAGACCCAGTACTTC
TRBJ2-3 | TRBV7-2 | TRBD2 | few | CASSTRLAGVLDTQYF | TGTGCCAGCAGCACCCGACTAGCGGGAGTTTTGGATACGCAGTATTTT
TRBJ2-4 | TRBV18 | TRBD2 | NA | CASSPPTTSGSSKNIQYF | TGTGCCAGCTCACCACCGACGACTAGCGGGAGTTCTAAAAACATTCAGTACTTC
TRBJ1-2 | TRBV2 | TRBD1 | NA | CASSEGQGARRYGYTF | TGTGCCAGCAGTGAAGGGCAGGGGGCTCGAAGATATGGCTACACCTTC
TRBJ1-5 | TRBV11-2 | TRBD1 | once | CASSFRPRQGAQPQHF | TGTGCCAGCAGCTTTCGCCCCAGACAGGGGGCTCAGCCCCAGCATTTT
TRBJ2-7 | TRBV29-1 | TRBD1 | NA | CSVEKGAGSYEQYF | TGCAGCGTTGAAAAGGGGGCAGGCTCCTACGAGCAGTACTTC
TRBJ2-7 | TRBV4-3 | TRBD2 | NA | CASSQNGGTSGSYEQYF | TGCGCCAGCAGCCAAAATGGGGGGACTAGCGGGTCCTACGAGCAGTACTTC
TRBJ1-1 | TRBV30 | TRBD1 | NA | CAWSQGAMNTEAFF | TGTGCCTGGAGTCAGGGGGCGATGAACACTGAAGCTTTCTTT
TRBJ1-4 | TRBV7-2 | TRBD1 | NA | CASSLRQGAGNEKLFF | TGTGCCAGCAGCTTAAGACAGGGGGCTGGTAATGAAAAACTGTTTTTT
TRBJ2-1 | TRBV6-2/TRBV6-3 | NA | NA | CASSYLRLVHSYNEQFF | TGTGCCAGCAGTTACCTTCGGCTAGTCCACTCCTACAATGAGCAGTTCTTC
TRBJ2-5 | TRBV12-3/TRBV12-4 | TRBD1 | NA | CASTKGQGETQYF | TGTGCCAGCACGAAGGGACAGGGAGAGACCCAGTACTTC
TRBJ2-7 | TRBV19 | TRBD1 | NA | CASSKTGTGGYEQYF | TGTGCCAGTAGTAAGACCGGGACAGGGGGTTACGAGCAGTACTTC
TRBJ2-1 | TRBV11-3 | TRBD1 | NA | CASSFGHGQGLGSSYNEQFF | TGTGCCAGCAGCTTCGGACACGGACAGGGCTTGGGCAGCTCCTACAATGAGCAGTTCTTC
TRBJ2-1 | TRBV28 | NA | NA | CASSLDSTLYNEQFF | TGTGCCAGCAGTTTAGACTCAACTCTCTACAATGAGCAGTTCTTC